Below are 2 T cell receptor beta chains sequenced from a single sample in a study of blood T cell repertoires in COVID-19. Libraries were prepared by immunoSEQ multiplex PCR; TCRdb keeps only in-frame clonotypes and omits some of them. The table includes about 300,000 clones, roughly 90% detected once. What was sequenced was peripheral blood. The source of these receptors is a man younger than 30 who had recovered from COVID-19.

Only a few counts were recorded for this clone. V gene TRBV2 combines with J gene TRBJ1-5; 8 nucleotides align to TRBD1. The CDR3 totals 17 residues. With 3 bases clipped from V and 3 bases from J, the junction kept 10 bases outside the gene matches. Germline CDR1 and CDR2: SNHLY and FYNNEI. The CDR3 coding sequence is TGTGCCAGCAGTGAGCGTCGGGGACAGGCGATCAATCAGCCCCAGCATTTT. Translation: CASSERRGQAINQPQHF.

Here the CDR3 reads CASSPLGQGYNEQFF. As DNA, the CDR3 is TGTGCCAGCTCACCACTAGGACAGGGCTACAATGAGCAGTTCTTC. The V gene is TRBV18, the J gene TRBJ2-1, with 8 bases aligning to TRBD1. With 1 base clipped from V and 3 bases from J, the junction kept 2 bases outside the gene matches. Germline V gives CDR1 KGHSH, CDR2 LQKENI. This CDR3 is 15 amino acids long.